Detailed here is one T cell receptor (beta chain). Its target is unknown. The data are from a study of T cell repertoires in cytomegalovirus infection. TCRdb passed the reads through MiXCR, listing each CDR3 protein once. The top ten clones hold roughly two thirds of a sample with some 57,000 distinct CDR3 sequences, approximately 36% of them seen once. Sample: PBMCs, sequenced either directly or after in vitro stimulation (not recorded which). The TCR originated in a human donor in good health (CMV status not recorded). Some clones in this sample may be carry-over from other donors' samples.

In DNA form, the CDR3 reads TGCGCCAGCAGCCAGCAGGACAGAGCACAAGATACGCAGTATTTT. Its protein is CASSQQDRAQDTQYF. The chain employs TRBV4-3 and TRBJ2-3; tentative D call: TRBD1 (6 bases). The V gene's germline CDR1 is LGHNA and CDR2 YSLEER. The CDR3 is 15 amino acids. The V and J ends lost 3 bases and 5 bases respectively, with 15 bases between them.